A single sample gave rise to the 12 T cell receptor beta chains below, sequenced in a study of a mutant IDH1 vaccine in newly diagnosed glioma. The sample's time point: week 47, end of study. Vaccine doses each comprised 300 ug of mutant IDH1 20-mer peptide, with topical imiquimod. TCRdb's copy holds only in-frame clones and misses some; the assay was immunoSEQ multiplex PCR. The repertoire holds tens of thousands of clones, with about 87% as singletons. Their antigen targets remain unknown. The sample consisted of PBMCs, taken from a glioma patient whose treatment included an IDH1 peptide vaccine. The receptor source for this set is a woman aged 25 to 45 with glioma.

The chain carries TRBV5-1 and TRBJ2-2; unclear D gene. V lost 0 bases and J lost 4, with 10 bases in between. Looked up from germline, CDR1 is SGHRS and CDR2 is YFSETQ. The CDR3 contains 15 residues. The CDR3 region is CASSLEYSITGELFF. The CDR3 DNA is TGCGCCAGCAGCTTGGAATACAGCATCACCGGGGAGCTGTTTTTT.

The chain couples TRBV10-3 to TRBJ2-3, with D perhaps given as TRBD1 or TRBD2 (5 bases each). V lost 1 base and J lost 6, with 8 bases in between. Germline CDR1 and CDR2: ENHRY and SYGVKD. CDR3 size: 13 residues. As DNA, the CDR3 is TGTGCCATCAGTGAGTGGGGGTCGGATACGCAGTATTTT. It yields the protein CAISEWGSDTQYF.

This clone appeared a few times. The junction differs from germline at one of its ends, possibly a read error. The chain carries TRBV7-8 and TRBJ1-4, with D unresolved. Germline V gene sequence: CDR1 SGHVS, CDR2 FQNEAQ. The CDR3 is made up of 12 amino acids. The CDR3 spells CASKAIGKKMFF. The CDR3 DNA reads as TGTGCCAGCAAGGCCATAGGCAAAAAAATGTTTTTT.

The CDR3: CASSYDRLADTEAFF. CDR3 in DNA: TGCGCCAGCAGCTACGATCGGCTGGCGGACACTGAAGCTTTCTTT. The genes are TRBV5-1 and TRBJ1-1, with no clear D. Looked up from germline, CDR1 is SGHRS and CDR2 is YFSETQ. The CDR3 has 15 amino acids. The ends were cut back, 3 bases at V and 3 bases at J, with 15 bases in the middle. Full variable domain (missing parts from reference TRBV5-1 and TRBJ1-1): KAGVTQTPRYLIKTRGQQVTLSCSPISGHRSVSWYQQTPGQGLQFLFEYFSETQRNKGNFPGRFSGRQFSNSRSEMNVSTLELGDSALYLCASSYDRLADTEAFFGQGTRLTVV.

The CDR3 is CASSPDRAGETQYF. CDR3 nucleotide sequence: TGTGCCAGCAGCCCGGACAGGGCCGGGGAGACCCAGTACTTC. The chain joins TRBV9 to TRBJ2-5; 8 bases are shared with TRBD1. Germline CDR1 SGDLS, CDR2 YYNGEE. This CDR3 contains 14 residues. With V trimmed by 4 bases and J by 5 bases, 7 bases remained unmatched. The full variable domain, rest sourced from reference TRBV9 and TRBJ2-5, is DSGVTQTPKHLITATGQRVTLRCSPRSGDLSVYWYQQSLDQGLQFLIQYYNGEERAKGNILERFSAQQFPDLHSELNLSSLELGDSALYFCASSPDRAGETQYFGPGTRLLVL.

The V gene is TRBV7-2, the J gene TRBJ1-6; 8 positions agree with TRBD1. Unmatched junction bases numbered 6, after V lost 1 base and J lost 7 bases. This CDR3 is 16 amino acids long. The V gene's germline CDR1 is SGHTA and CDR2 FQGNSA. In DNA form, the CDR3 reads TGTGCCAGCAGCTTAGGGTCGACAGGGGCCAATTCACCCCTCCACTTT. It encodes CASSLGSTGANSPLHF.

The rearrangement joins TRBV14 to TRBJ2-5; tentative D call: TRBD2 (6 bases). Germline loops: CDR1 SGHDN, CDR2 FVKESK. This CDR3 is built from 12 residues. V lost 8 bases, J lost 5 bases, and 12 bases lay in between. CDR3 DNA sequence: TGTGCCAGCGGGCCAGGAGGGGAGACCCAGTACTTC. It is translated as CASGPGGETQYF.

The chain combines TRBV7-9 with TRBJ1-1, with D tentatively TRBD1 (6 bases). There are 14 residues in the CDR3. Trimming cost V 4 bases and J 5 bases, with 14 bases left between them. Looked up from germline, CDR1 is SEHNR and CDR2 is FQNEAQ (reference sequence). The CDR3 DNA is TGTGCCAGCAGCTCCACCGGGGGGGCAACTGAAGCTTTCTTT. It codes for CASSSTGGATEAFF.

The chain carries TRBV7-2 and TRBJ2-7, with D possibly being TRBD1 (6 bases). Germline V gives CDR1 SGHTA, CDR2 FQGNSA. CDR3 size: 12 residues. V lost 1 base, J lost 6 bases, and 7 bases lay in between. The CDR3 protein is CASSLGQAEQYF. The DNA for the CDR3 is TGTGCCAGCAGCTTAGGACAGGCCGAGCAGTACTTC.

V usage is TRBV19 and J usage is TRBJ1-6, with 10 bases lining up with TRBD1. J gave up 6 bases and V 2 bases, and 4 bases lay outside the gene matches. Germline V lookup: CDR1 LNHDA, CDR2 SQIVND (reference sequence). The CDR3 length is 16 residues. The CDR3 here is CASSIWGTGVNSPLHF. The CDR3 bases are TGTGCCAGTAGTATATGGGGGACAGGGGTTAATTCACCCCTCCACTTT.

V gene TRBV18 combines with J gene TRBJ2-6, with 10 bases matching TRBD1. V lost 1 base and J lost 2; bases outside the gene matches: 5. The CDR3 sequence is 18 residues long. CDR1 is KGHSH, CDR2 LQKENI, per germline. The CDR3 sequence: CASSPLETGGAGANVLTF. The CDR3 region has the DNA TGTGCCAGCTCACCACTCGAGACAGGGGGCGCTGGGGCCAACGTCCTGACTTTC.

By its share, this clone is medium-sized. The rearrangement links TRBV6-1 to TRBJ1-6; 7 bases fit TRBD1. Per the germline V gene, CDR1 is MNHNS and CDR2 is SASEGT. This CDR3 contains 15 residues. The junction had 7 bases not matched to a gene; V was cut back by 4 bases and J by 7 bases. CDR3 sequence: CASSAPTGLNSPLHF. CDR3 nucleotide sequence: TGTGCCAGCAGTGCCCCGACAGGGCTAAATTCACCCCTCCACTTT.